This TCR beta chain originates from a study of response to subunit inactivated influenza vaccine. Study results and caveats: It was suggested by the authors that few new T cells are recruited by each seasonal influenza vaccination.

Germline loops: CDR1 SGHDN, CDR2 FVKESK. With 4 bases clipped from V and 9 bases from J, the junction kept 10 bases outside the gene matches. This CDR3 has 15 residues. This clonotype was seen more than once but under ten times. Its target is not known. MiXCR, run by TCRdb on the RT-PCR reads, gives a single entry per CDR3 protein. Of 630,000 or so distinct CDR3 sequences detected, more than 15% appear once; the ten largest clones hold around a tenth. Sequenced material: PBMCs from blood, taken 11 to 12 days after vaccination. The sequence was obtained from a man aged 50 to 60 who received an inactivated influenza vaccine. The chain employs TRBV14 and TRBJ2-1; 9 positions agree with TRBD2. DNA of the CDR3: TGTGCCAGCAGCCGATCGCTAGCGGGGACACCTGAGCAGTTCTTC. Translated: CASSRSLAGTPEQFF.